These 17 T cell receptor beta chains were all obtained from the same sample, sequenced in a study of cytomegalovirus exposure and HLA in healthy donors. Both 60 Vbeta primers and 13 Jbeta primers went into the PCR. The data were produced by immunoSEQ multiplex PCR, yet TCRdb's version contains in-frame clones alone and is incomplete. The table includes about 90,000 clones, over 60% detected once. What was sequenced was PBMCs. All receptors come from a woman aged 40 to 50 in good health and CMV-seropositive.

J is TRBJ2-5 and V is TRBV5-4; a possible D gene is TRBD2 (6 bases). V dropped 6 bases and J dropped 5 bases, with 14 bases sitting between them. The length of the CDR3 is 13 residues. The germline CDR1 and CDR2 sequences are SGHNT and YYREEE (reference sequence). CDR3 nucleotides: TGTGCCAGCAATGAGGGAGGAGAGGAGACCCAGTACTTC. It yields the protein CASNEGGEETQYF.

This chain uses TRBV4-3 with TRBJ2-5; 12 nucleotides match TRBD2. The end of the DNA fits TRBJ2-7 better, so the J call may be wrong. This CDR3 comprises 16 residues. Germline V lookup: CDR1 LGHNA, CDR2 YSLEER. As DNA, the CDR3 is TGCGCCAGCAGCCAAGGAGGACTAGCGGGGTCCTACGAGCAGTACTTC. Translated, it gives CASSQGGLAGSYEQYF.

V usage is TRBV27 and J usage is TRBJ2-3; 9 nucleotides agree with TRBD1. V lost 2 bases and J lost 5; bases outside the gene matches: 14. The CDR3 covers 18 residues. Per germline, CDR1 MNHEY and CDR2 SMNVEV (reference sequence). In nucleotides, the CDR3 is TGTGCCAGCAGTTTAGATTCTCCGGGACAGGGTTCGCGAGATACGCAGTATTTT. Protein sequence: CASSLDSPGQGSRDTQYF.

The gene calls are TRBV25-1 and TRBJ2-7, with 8 bases fitting TRBD2. After removal of 2 bases from V and 2 bases from J, the junction contained 5 bases not matched to a gene. The germline gives CDR1 MGHDK, CDR2 SYGVNS. This CDR3 spans 15 amino acids. The DNA for the CDR3 is TGTGCCAGCAGTGAACGGGAGGGCTCCACCTACGAGCAGTACTTC. As protein: CASSEREGSTYEQYF.

The chain combines TRBV12-2 with TRBJ2-1; the table gives TRBD2 as D, unverified against the DNA. TRBV12-2 is shown as a pseudogene. The length of the CDR3 is 16 residues. As DNA, the CDR3 is TGTGCAAGTCCCGGCCGTGTTAGGGAGGCCTACAATGAGCAGTTCTTC. Encoded protein: CASPGRVREAYNEQFF.

This clone was recorded a few times. This chain connects TRBV4-3 to TRBJ2-4; D is possibly TRBD2 (7 bases). The CDR3 length is 15 residues. In germline, CDR1 is LGHNA, CDR2 YSLEER. V shed 0 bases and J shed 8 bases, with 14 bases lying between them. For the CDR3, the DNA is TGCGCCAGCAGCCAAGAGAGAGGGGGGGCGGACATTCAGTACTTC. It specifies CASSQERGGADIQYF.

This clone has a single count. The genes are TRBV5-1 and TRBJ2-5; D is perhaps TRBD2 (6 bases). This CDR3 is built from 14 residues. CDR1 and CDR2 from the germline V gene are SGHRS and YFSETQ. Trimming stripped 5 bases from V and 7 bases from J, with 18 bases between. Here the CDR3 DNA reads TGCGCCAGCAGTTTTGGCGGGGATAGAGGGACCCAGTACTTC. Protein product: CASSFGGDRGTQYF.

The chain recombines TRBV5-1 with TRBJ2-2; D remains ambiguous. V was shortened by 1 base and J by 4 bases, with 11 bases between the two germline ends. The CDR3 spans 15 residues. Per the germline V gene, CDR1 is SGHRS and CDR2 is YFSETQ. CDR3 amino acids: CASSLLSVSTGELFF. The CDR3 nucleotides read TGCGCCAGCAGCTTGCTGAGCGTTAGCACCGGGGAGCTGTTTTTT.

The rearrangement links TRBV28 to TRBJ2-7; 10 positions match TRBD2. CDR1 and CDR2 (germline): MDHEN, SYDVKM. With 3 bases clipped from V and 6 bases from J, the junction kept 8 bases outside the gene matches. This CDR3 contains 15 residues. Here the CDR3 DNA reads TGTGCCAGCAGTTTGGACTCTAGCGGGAGACGCGAGCAGTACTTC. This codes for CASSLDSSGRREQYF.

The CDR3 nucleotides are TGTGCCAGTAATCCTAGCGGTAACACCGGGGAGCTGTTTTTT. This sequence encodes CASNPSGNTGELFF. This chain links TRBV19 with TRBJ2-2; 7 nucleotides agree with TRBD2. Germline CDR1 reads LNHDA; CDR2 reads SQIVND (reference sequence). V trimming: 7 bases; J trimming: 2 bases; junction bases outside the gene matches: 4. This CDR3 spans 14 amino acids.

This clone was detected only a few times. The J gene is TRBJ1-5, the V gene TRBV27; TRBD1 might be the D (5 bases). In germline, CDR1 is MNHEY, CDR2 SMNVEV (reference sequence). The CDR3 spans 17 residues. Trimming left V 5 bases short and J 2 bases short, with 19 bases between. CDR3 residues: CASSPILARAGNQPQHF. The DNA for the CDR3 is TGTGCCAGCAGTCCTATCCTCGCCAGGGCGGGCAATCAGCCCCAGCATTTT.

This chain uses TRBV7-3 with TRBJ2-3, with D tentatively TRBD2 (5 bases). Germline V CDR1 and CDR2: SGHTA, FQGTGA. This CDR3 comprises 14 residues. Trimming removed 5 bases at V and 5 bases at J, with 14 bases between. CDR3 sequence reads: CASSRGLLGDTQYF. The CDR3 bases are TGTGCCAGCAGCCGAGGACTCTTGGGAGATACGCAGTATTTT.

This chain uses TRBV7-2 with TRBJ2-5, with TRBD1 identical over 8 bases. Trimming removed 2 bases from V and 4 bases from J; junction bases left unmatched: 6. This CDR3 is built from 15 residues. Germline CDR1 reads SGHTA; CDR2 reads FQGNSA. The CDR3 sequence is CASSLMDRVSETQYF. The CDR3 nucleotides are TGTGCCAGCAGCTTAATGGACAGGGTTTCAGAGACCCAGTACTTC.

This chain uses TRBV5-1 with TRBJ1-4; 7 bases map to TRBD1. CDR3 size: 15 residues. CDR1 SGHRS and CDR2 YFSETQ come from the germline V gene. J was trimmed by 3 bases and V by 5 bases; bases with no gene match: 7. Here the CDR3 reads CASRLTGSANEKLFF. In DNA, the CDR3 is TGCGCCAGCAGATTGACAGGGTCGGCTAATGAAAAACTGTTTTTT.

The rearrangement joins TRBV7-2 to TRBJ2-5, with 9 bases matching TRBD2. Germline V CDR1 and CDR2: SGHTA, FQGNSA. The CDR3 is made up of 16 amino acids. V shed 7 bases, J shed 2 bases, and the junction held 11 bases outside the gene matches. This CDR3 reads CASTGGAGGNQETQYF. The CDR3 DNA sequence: TGTGCCAGCACCGGGGGGGCGGGAGGGAATCAAGAGACCCAGTACTTC.

The chain has TRBV19 and TRBJ2-1, with 10 bases matching TRBD2. The CDR3 is made up of 17 amino acids. The J segment lost 0 bases and the V segment lost 3 bases, leaving 5 bases of the junction unmatched. Germline lookup yields CDR1 LNHDA and CDR2 SQIVND (reference sequence). In DNA form, the CDR3 reads TGTGCCAGTAGTATCAAGGCTAGCGGGGGCTCCTACAATGAGCAGTTCTTC. Residues: CASSIKASGGSYNEQFF.

Comment on this clone: Distinct nucleotide sequences in the sample also encode this CDR3. The J gene is TRBJ2-7, the V gene TRBV7-2; weak D call: TRBD2 (5 bases). V was shortened by 0 bases and J by 7 bases, with 10 bases between the two germline ends. Germline V gives CDR1 SGHTA, CDR2 FQGNSA. This CDR3 is 13 amino acids long. The CDR3 reads CASSLAGVGEQYF. CDR3 bases: TGTGCCAGCAGCTTAGCGGGAGTAGGAGAGCAGTACTTC.